The 11 T cell receptor beta chains listed next were all sequenced from one sample in a study of response to subunit inactivated influenza vaccine. Each CDR3 protein gets one entry after TCRdb re-called the RT-PCR reads with MiXCR. The sample has under 550,000 distinct CDR3 sequences, roughly 7.6% seen once. Specimen: PBMCs from blood, collected less than 30 months after vaccination. Receptor source: a man between 50 and 70 years old who received an inactivated influenza vaccine.

About this clonotype: The junction does not match germline at one end; this may be a read error. The CDR3 sequence: CASSLGLAGELDF. CDR3 nucleotides: TGTGCCAGCAGTTTGGGACTAGCGGGAGAATTGGACTTC. V gene TRBV12-3 or TRBV12-4 combines with J gene TRBJ2-7, with 14 nucleotides matching TRBD2. The CDR3 is 13 residues long.

The chain carries TRBV6-5 and TRBJ2-3; 9 bases are a match to TRBD2. Per germline, CDR1 MNHEY and CDR2 SVGAGI. The CDR3 spans 15 residues. Trimming at V came to 2 bases and at J to 3 bases, leaving 3 bases not matched to a gene. CDR3 sequence: CASSYERGETDTQYF. In nucleotides, the CDR3 is TGTGCCAGCAGTTACGAGCGGGGGGAGACAGATACGCAGTATTTT.

The chain couples TRBV4-3 to TRBJ2-4, with 11 bases that match TRBD1. Losses at the gene ends were 3 bases for V and 8 bases for J; bases not matched to a gene: 3. CDR1 and CDR2 (germline): LGHNA, YSLEER. The CDR3 contains 14 residues. The CDR3 sequence is CASSQGTGGDIQYF. In DNA, the CDR3 is TGCGCCAGCAGCCAGGGGACAGGGGGGGACATTCAGTACTTC.

This clonotype was seen a handful of times. The chain has TRBV19 and TRBJ2-3; D gene ambiguous. The CDR3 is 13 residues long. V was clipped by 3 bases and J by 0 bases, with 4 bases between them. CDR1 LNHDA and CDR2 SQIVND come from the germline V gene (reference sequence). The CDR3 is CASSIASTDTQYF. CDR3 bases: TGTGCCAGTAGTATTGCTAGCACAGATACGCAGTATTTT.

A note on this clonotype: Since a much larger clone is just one base distant, this may be a read error. The chain uses TRBV27 and TRBJ2-3; no clear D gene. Germline V gene data show CDR1 as MNHEY and CDR2 as SMNVEV (reference sequence). V was trimmed by 8 bases and J by 6 bases, leaving 21 bases between them. This CDR3 spans 15 amino acids. In DNA, the CDR3 is TGTGCCAGCCGTACTCGGAATCCAGCGAGGGATACGCAGTATTTT. This translates into CASRTRNPARDTQYF.

This clonotype was counted only a few times. The chain joins TRBV6-2 or TRBV6-3 to TRBJ2-7, with a tentative D call TRBD2 (5 bases). V lost 7 bases to trimming and J lost 3 bases, with 19 bases between them. The CDR3 consists of 15 residues. Germline V gene lookup returns CDR1 MNHEY and CDR2 SVGEGT. The CDR3 here is CASTTHGRVLYEQYF. The CDR3, as DNA: TGTGCCAGCACCACCCACGGGCGGGTTCTCTACGAGCAGTACTTC.

This clonotype has just a few counts. The chain recombines TRBV6-1 with TRBJ1-5; a possible D gene is TRBD1 (6 bases). The germline gives CDR1 MNHNS, CDR2 SASEGT. The CDR3 covers 13 residues. V lost 8 bases and J lost 4, with 12 bases in between. CDR3 sequence (DNA): TGTGCCAGCCACGACAGGACTAATCAGCCCCAGCATTTT. It yields the protein CASHDRTNQPQHF.

In this sample, this clonotype turned up many times. The CDR3 sequence is CASSKLAGGNNEQFF. CDR3 bases: TGTGCCAGCAGCAAACTAGCGGGAGGAAACAATGAGCAGTTCTTC. This rearrangement joins TRBV4-2 to TRBJ2-1; 12 nucleotides line up with TRBD2. There are 15 residues in the CDR3. Trimming removed 5 bases from V and 5 bases from J; junction bases left unmatched: 4. CDR1 and CDR2 from the germline V gene are LGHNA and YNFKEQ.

This clonotype was found many times. Relative to the germline gene, one junction end is altered; a read error may explain this. V and J are TRBV12-3 or TRBV12-4 and TRBJ1-1; a possible D gene is TRBD1 (5 bases). The CDR3 length is 12 residues. DNA for the CDR3: TGTGCCAGCACTTTAACACGGGGCGAAGCTTTCTTT. Protein sequence: CASTLTRGEAFF.

This clonotype was seen more than once but under ten times. This rearrangement joins TRBV24-1 to TRBJ1-5, with D perhaps matching TRBD1 (6 bases). Trimming removed 4 bases from V and 14 bases from J, with 14 bases in between. The germline V gene encodes CDR1 KGHDR and CDR2 SFDVKD. This CDR3 region has 12 residues. This chain's CDR3 is CATSDQTGRKHF. CDR3 in DNA: TGTGCCACCAGTGACCAAACAGGGAGGAAGCATTTT.

Written as DNA, the CDR3 is TGCGCCAGCAGCCAAGATCCTTGGTCCGATTGGTACAATGAGCAGTTCTTC. Translating it yields CASSQDPWSDWYNEQFF. This chain connects TRBV4-1 to TRBJ2-1; D is unclear. The CDR3 runs to 17 residues. Germline CDR1 reads MGHRA; CDR2 reads YSYEKL. Deletions cut 0 bases from V and 4 bases from J, with 16 bases between.